A single sample is the source of the 27 T cell receptor beta chains below, sequenced in a study of blood T cell repertoires in COVID-19. Assay: immunoSEQ multiplex PCR; the TCRdb copy retains only in-frame clones and omits some. Among 190,000 or so clones, more than 75% were seen once, and the ten largest hold around 2.5%. The sequenced sample consisted of peripheral blood. These receptors were taken from a middle-aged man with active or convalescent COVID-19.

The chain employs TRBV6-5 and TRBJ2-4; 7 positions match TRBD2. Germline V CDR1 and CDR2: MNHEY, SVGAGI. Unmatched junction bases numbered 6, after V lost 0 bases and J lost 4 bases. This CDR3 is built from 16 residues. CDR3 residues: CASSYSSRGVKNIQYF. The CDR3 DNA reads TGTGCCAGCAGTTACTCCTCCCGGGGGGTAAAAAACATTCAGTACTTC.

This chain joins TRBV11-3 and TRBJ2-7, with a tentative D call TRBD1 (5 bases). The V gene lost 5 bases and the J gene lost 1 base, with 9 bases spanning the gap. Germline CDR1 reads SGHNT; CDR2 reads YENEEA. The CDR3 has 13 amino acids. CDR3 region: CASSIPGSYEQYF. The CDR3 DNA reads as TGTGCCAGCAGCATCCCAGGGTCCTACGAGCAGTACTTC.

V is TRBV5-1 and J is TRBJ2-3; maybe TRBD1 (6 bases). The CDR3 length is 16 residues. The germline gives CDR1 SGHRS, CDR2 YFSETQ. With 3 bases removed from V and 0 bases from J, the gap between germline ends came to 14 bases. The CDR3 is CASSSTGTTSTDTQYF. CDR3 coding DNA: TGCGCCAGCAGCTCGACCGGGACAACTAGCACAGATACGCAGTATTTT.

The V gene is TRBV7-2, the J gene TRBJ2-1, with 7 bases matching TRBD1. The CDR3 length is 16 residues. The V segment lost 3 bases and the J segment 6 bases; nucleotides outside the gene matches: 11. Germline loops: CDR1 SGHTA, CDR2 FQGNSA. CDR3 protein: CASSLARQGLRNEQFF. The DNA for the CDR3 is TGTGCCAGCAGCTTGGCCCGACAGGGTTTGCGCAATGAGCAGTTCTTC. The whole variable domain, remainder taken from reference TRBV7-2 and TRBJ2-1, is GAGVSQSPSNKVTEKGKDVELRCDPISGHTALYWYRQSLGQGLEFLIYFQGNSAPDKSGLPSDRFSAERTGGSVSTLTIQRTQQEDSAVYLCASSLARQGLRNEQFFGPGTRLTVL.

CDR3 bases: TGTGCCAGTAGTCTCGTCGGAGGGGGCATAGGCAATCAGCCCCAGCATTTT. It encodes CASSLVGGGIGNQPQHF. The chain employs TRBV19 and TRBJ1-5, with 7 bases aligning to TRBD1. The CDR3 length is 17 residues. J lost 2 bases, V lost 5 bases, and 12 bases had no gene match. The germline V gene has CDR1 LNHDA and CDR2 SQIVND (reference sequence). The full variable domain, completed using reference TRBV19 and TRBJ1-5, is DGGITQSPKYLFRKEGQNVTLSCEQNLNHDAMYWYRQDPGQGLRLIYYSQIVNDFQKGDIAEGYSVSREKKESFPLTVTSAQKNPTAFYLCASSLVGGGIGNQPQHFGDGTRLSIL.

The chain couples TRBV14 to TRBJ1-1, with a weak D call TRBD1 (5 bases). Germline assignment: CDR1 SGHDN and CDR2 FVKESK. The V gene lost 4 bases and the J gene lost 3 bases, with 12 bases spanning the gap. There are 14 residues in the CDR3. The CDR3 DNA sequence: TGTGCCAGCAGCCTATCTGGGGGGTACACTGAAGCTTTCTTT. This gives the protein CASSLSGGYTEAFF.

The gene calls are TRBV28 and TRBJ1-5; possibly TRBD1 for D (5 bases). Germline loops: CDR1 MDHEN, CDR2 SYDVKM. Trimming removed 5 bases from V and 7 bases from J, with 9 bases in between. The CDR3 covers 12 residues. CDR3 sequence (DNA): TGTGCCAGCAGTGGGAGGGACCAGCCCCAGCATTTT. Its translation is CASSGRDQPQHF. Combining the CDR3 with reference TRBV28 and TRBJ1-5 gives the whole variable domain DVKVTQSSRYLVKRTGEKVFLECVQDMDHENMFWYRQDPGLGLRLIYFSYDVKMKEKGDIPEGYSVSREKKERFSLILESASTNQTSMYLCASSGRDQPQHFGDGTRLSIL.

CDR3: CASSPTRDTEAFF. The CDR3 nucleotides read TGTGCCAGCAGCCCCACCCGGGACACTGAAGCTTTCTTT. The rearrangement uses TRBV7-9 and TRBJ1-1; D is uncertain. Germline values: CDR1 SEHNR, CDR2 FQNEAQ (reference sequence). CDR3 length: 13 residues. V was pared by 5 bases and J by 3 bases, with 10 bases between.

This clone appeared once. The chain joins TRBV7-9 to TRBJ2-7; 9 bases fit TRBD1. With V trimmed by 1 base and J by 4 bases, 11 bases remained unmatched. This CDR3 comprises 17 residues. Germline CDR1 SEHNR, CDR2 FQNEAQ (reference sequence). The CDR3 nucleotides read TGTGCCAGCAGCTTAGGTGCCGGGACAGGGATCAAGTACGAGCAGTACTTC. This translates into CASSLGAGTGIKYEQYF.

The chain couples TRBV5-1 to TRBJ2-3; D remains unclear. The CDR3 has 14 amino acids. Trimming pared 0 bases from V and 2 bases from J, leaving 7 bases between. CDR1 and CDR2 (germline): SGHRS, YFSETQ. Written as DNA, the CDR3 is TGCGCCAGCAGCTTGGATCGGTACACAGATACGCAGTATTTT. It codes for CASSLDRYTDTQYF.

The chain carries TRBV7-2 and TRBJ1-1; D unclear. V was cut by 5 bases and J by 0 bases, with 16 bases left in between. Germline CDR1 is SGHTA and CDR2 is FQGNSA. The CDR3 sequence is 16 residues long. The CDR3 loop reads CASSPLGPPLNTEAFF. The CDR3 region has the DNA TGTGCCAGCAGCCCCCTGGGCCCTCCACTGAACACTGAAGCTTTCTTT.

This chain connects TRBV30 to TRBJ1-5; D perhaps matches TRBD1 (5 bases). The CDR3 runs to 17 residues. CDR1 is GTSNPN, CDR2 SVGIG, per germline (reference sequence). V lost 0 bases and J lost 4, with 19 bases in between. In DNA form, the CDR3 reads TGTGCCTGGAGTGTACAAACGGGGGGAATGGGTAATCAGCCCCAGCATTTT. Residues: CAWSVQTGGMGNQPQHF.

The J gene is TRBJ2-2, the V gene TRBV5-5; possible D gene TRBD1, 6 bases. Germline loops: CDR1 SGHKS, CDR2 YYEKEE (reference sequence). CDR3 length: 16 amino acids. V lost 0 bases and J 3 bases, leaving 12 bases between the germline ends. The CDR3 region has the DNA TGTGCCAGCAGCTTGGAGACAGGAGCTGACACCGGGGAGCTGTTTTTT. This translates into CASSLETGADTGELFF.

The V and J genes are TRBV19 and TRBJ1-2; TRBD1 is a possible D gene (6 bases). Between the trimmed V and J ends, which lost 3 bases and 2 bases, there was a span of 10 bases. CDR3 length: 14 amino acids. Germline CDR1 LNHDA, CDR2 SQIVND (reference sequence). The CDR3 DNA reads as TGTGCCAGTAGTATGGACAGCCGAAACTATGGCTACACCTTC. Translating gives CASSMDSRNYGYTF.

This chain links TRBV4-3 with TRBJ1-3, with D hard to call. The germline V and J ends were trimmed by 0 bases and 0 bases, with 12 bases remaining between them. Germline assignment: CDR1 LGHNA and CDR2 YSLEER. There are 17 residues in the CDR3. The CDR3 DNA is TGCGCCAGCAGCCAAGACCAGGTGGAAACCTCTGGAAACACCATATATTTT. This encodes CASSQDQVETSGNTIYF.

In DNA, the CDR3 is TGTGCCAGCAGCCCTGGGAGGAACACTGAAGCTTTCTTT. This encodes CASSPGRNTEAFF. The chain recombines TRBV7-6 with TRBJ1-1; D is unresolved. Deletions cut 5 bases from V and 1 base from J, with 8 bases between. This CDR3 spans 13 amino acids. The germline V gene encodes CDR1 SGHVS and CDR2 FNYEAQ.

The chain carries TRBV2 and TRBJ2-7; D is unclear. The CDR3 totals 16 residues. The germline V gene has CDR1 SNHLY and CDR2 FYNNEI. V lost 3 bases, J lost 4 bases, and 19 bases lay in between. CDR3 sequence: CASSDSGPLGRYEQYF. CDR3 sequence (DNA): TGTGCCAGCAGTGATTCAGGCCCTTTAGGCCGATACGAGCAGTACTTC.

The V and J genes are TRBV27 and TRBJ1-6; D is perhaps TRBD1 (6 bases). V lost 6 bases to trimming and J lost 6 bases, with 12 bases between them. Germline values: CDR1 MNHEY, CDR2 SMNVEV (reference sequence). This CDR3 spans 14 amino acids. CDR3 coding DNA: TGTGCCAGCAGATTACAGGGAGGTAATTCACCCCTCCACTTT. The encoded protein is CASRLQGGNSPLHF.

The chain recombines TRBV6-5 with TRBJ2-5, with unresolved D. In germline, CDR1 is MNHEY, CDR2 SVGAGI. This CDR3 contains 12 residues. The V end was cut by 8 bases, the J end by 1 base, with 8 bases between. The DNA of the CDR3 is TGTGCCAGCCGGTCGTCCCAAGAGACCCAGTACTTC. Translated: CASRSSQETQYF.

CDR3 sequence: CASSLPSLDIGYTF. CDR3 nucleotide sequence: TGTGCCAGCAGTTTACCGTCATTGGACATTGGCTACACCTTC. The gene calls are TRBV28 and TRBJ1-2; D is perhaps TRBD1 (5 bases). Germline-derived CDR1 and CDR2 are MDHEN and SYDVKM. V gave up 2 bases and J gave up 7 bases, with 14 bases separating them. This CDR3 region has 14 residues.

The chain links TRBV5-1 to TRBJ2-1; D may be TRBD1 (5 bases). V lost 7 bases, J lost 5 bases, and 10 bases lay in between. CDR3 length: 12 amino acids. Germline V gene sequence: CDR1 SGHRS, CDR2 YFSETQ. CDR3 residues: CASSWTNNEQFF. CDR3 DNA sequence: TGCGCCAGCTCCTGGACAAACAATGAGCAGTTCTTC.

The V gene is TRBV4-3, the J gene TRBJ1-2; the D gene is possibly TRBD1 (6 bases). CDR1 and CDR2 (germline): LGHNA, YSLEER. V was trimmed by 0 bases and J by 6 bases, leaving 20 bases between them. The CDR3 loop spans 17 amino acids. CDR3 bases: TGCGCCAGCAGCCAAGAATTTGTACAGGGTCTACAGGATGGCTACACCTTC. Amino acid sequence: CASSQEFVQGLQDGYTF.

A single count supports this clone. The V gene is TRBV30, the J gene TRBJ2-3, with 7 bases fitting TRBD1. J was trimmed by 4 bases and V by 1 base; bases with no gene match: 8. There are 15 residues in the CDR3. Germline values: CDR1 GTSNPN, CDR2 SVGIG (reference sequence). CDR3 bases: TGTGCCTGGAGTGCGAACAGGGGTTTTGCAGATACGCAGTATTTT. Translating gives CAWSANRGFADTQYF.

The gene calls are TRBV4-3 and TRBJ1-1; D gene unclear. Per germline, CDR1 LGHNA and CDR2 YSLEER. This CDR3 has 15 amino acids. Trimming took off 2 bases at V and 1 base at J, with 11 bases between the two ends. The CDR3: CASSQSLEGNTEAFF. CDR3 DNA sequence: TGCGCCAGCAGCCAAAGTCTGGAGGGGAACACTGAAGCTTTCTTT.

In its sample, this clone was seen once. The germline gene is not matched at one end of the junction; a read error may be the cause. V gene TRBV18 combines with J gene TRBJ2-5, with 9 bases aligning to TRBD1. CDR3 length: 19 amino acids. CDR1 is KGHSH, CDR2 LQKENI, per germline. CDR3 region: CASSPPGQGIPEAVGTQYF. CDR3 sequence (DNA): TGTGCCAGCTCCCCACCGGGACAGGGAATACCTGAAGCGGTCGGGACCCAGTACTTC.

In DNA, the CDR3 is TGCGCCAGCAGCCAAACTTCGGAGGCTTACAATGAGCAGTTCTTC. It yields the protein CASSQTSEAYNEQFF. V and J are TRBV4-3 and TRBJ2-1; the D gene is possibly TRBD2 (5 bases). This CDR3 contains 15 residues. Germline V gene lookup returns CDR1 LGHNA and CDR2 YSLEER. With 2 bases removed from V and 4 bases from J, the gap between germline ends came to 12 bases.

The chain links TRBV2 to TRBJ2-3; TRBD2 aligns across 7 bases. CDR1 is SNHLY and CDR2 is FYNNEI in the germline V gene. Germline trimming cut 8 bases from V and 9 bases from J; bases unmatched to any gene: 2. The CDR3 has 10 residues. CDR3 DNA sequence: TGTGCCAGCGGGGGAGGGACGCAGTATTTT. Its protein product is CASGGGTQYF.